One sample yielded the 32 T cell receptor beta chains listed below, sequenced in a study of Graves' ophthalmopathy and Graves' hyperthyroidism. Amplification targeted the TCR beta CDR3 regions, with RNA transcripts as the source material. Amplification began with first-round RT-PCR using HTBI primers, then second-round multiplex PCR was performed. From the multiplex PCR reads, TCRdb called clonotypes with MiXCR, one entry per CDR3 protein. The table records about 740,000 distinct CDR3 sequences, 35% to 50% of them present only once. Sequenced sample: peripheral blood. The receptors originated from an adult man with Graves' ophthalmopathy.

The chain recombines TRBV7-2 with TRBJ2-7; D gene unclear. The length of the CDR3 is 13 residues. Germline V gene lookup returns CDR1 SGHTA and CDR2 FQGNSA. V dropped 5 bases and J dropped 9 bases, with 17 bases sitting between them. Written as DNA, the CDR3 is TGTGCCAGCAGCCAACTGGGGTCGAGGAGGCAGTACTTC. As protein: CASSQLGSRRQYF.

The chain recombines TRBV7-6 with TRBJ2-5, with D perhaps given as TRBD1 or TRBD2 (5 bases each). V dropped 6 bases and J dropped 5 bases, with 16 bases sitting between them. In germline, CDR1 is SGHVS, CDR2 FNYEAQ. CDR3 length: 14 amino acids. CDR3 region: CASSLAGAYETQYF. The CDR3 DNA is TGTGCCAGCAGTCTGGCCGGGGCATATGAGACCCAGTACTTC.

This clonotype appeared many times. V is TRBV7-9 and J is TRBJ1-2; D ambiguous. Between the trimmed V and J ends, which lost 1 base and 1 base, there was a span of 7 bases. The CDR3 sequence is 14 residues long. Per the germline V gene, CDR1 is SEHNR and CDR2 is FQNEAQ (reference sequence). The CDR3, as DNA: TGTGCCAGCAGCTTAGAGGGCGGTAACTATGGCTACACCTTC. It is translated as CASSLEGGNYGYTF. Based on the CDR3 plus reference TRBV7-9 and TRBJ1-2, the full variable domain is DTGVSQNPRHKITKRGQNVTFRCDPISEHNRLYWYRQTLGQGPEFLTYFQNEAQLEKSRLLSDRFSAERPKGSFSTLEIQRTEQGDSAMYLCASSLEGGNYGYTFGSGTRLTVV.

V and J are TRBV20-1 and TRBJ2-7; 9 nucleotides line up with TRBD2. Germline CDR1 and CDR2: DFQATT and SNEGSKA (reference sequence). CDR3 length: 15 amino acids. V lost 6 bases and J lost 1; bases outside the gene matches: 10. CDR3 sequence: CSAPLTSGTSYEQYF. The DNA of the CDR3 is TGCAGTGCCCCCTTGACTAGCGGAACATCCTACGAGCAGTACTTC.

This clonotype was detected once. The chain carries TRBV10-3 and TRBJ2-5, with D unclear. V gave up 6 bases and J gave up 2 bases, with 10 bases separating them. The CDR3 has 13 amino acids. CDR1 and CDR2 from the germline V gene are ENHRY and SYGVKD. The CDR3 region is CAIRSAGQETQYF. CDR3 in DNA: TGTGCCATCAGGTCTGCCGGGCAAGAGACCCAGTACTTC.

This chain uses TRBV6-1 with TRBJ1-6; D gene ambiguous. The germline gives CDR1 MNHNS, CDR2 SASEGT. The CDR3 is 13 amino acids. Trimming left V 5 bases short and J 11 bases short, with 13 bases between. The CDR3 region has the DNA TGTGCCAGCAGTCCCCGGAGTGGGGCACCCCTCCACTTT. Its protein product is CASSPRSGAPLHF.

The gene calls are TRBV25-1 and TRBJ2-2; 11 positions match TRBD1. Unmatched junction bases numbered 5, after V lost 8 bases and J lost 6 bases. Per germline, CDR1 MGHDK and CDR2 SYGVNS. The CDR3 has 14 amino acids. The CDR3: CASHRDRGAGELFF. The CDR3 DNA reads as TGTGCCAGCCACCGGGACAGGGGGGCCGGGGAGCTGTTTTTT.

The V gene is TRBV20-1, the J gene TRBJ2-5; tentatively, D is TRBD2 (6 bases). Germline lookup yields CDR1 DFQATT and CDR2 SNEGSKA (reference sequence). The CDR3 consists of 12 residues. The CDR3, as DNA: TGCAGCCCTACCGGGGGTCAAGAGACCCAGTACTTC. Translating it yields CSPTGGQETQYF.

This clonotype occurred many times. The chain has TRBV29-1 and TRBJ2-2; D remains ambiguous. The CDR3 consists of 13 residues. Germline CDR1 reads SQVTM; CDR2 reads ANQGSEA. V was clipped by 4 bases and J by 6 bases, with 12 bases between them. CDR3 protein: CSVVRDGAGELFF. The CDR3 region has the DNA TGCAGCGTTGTAAGGGATGGGGCCGGGGAGCTGTTTTTT.

This clonotype occurred many times. J is TRBJ1-6 and V is TRBV19; D remains ambiguous. Deletions cut 3 bases from V and 7 bases from J, with 10 bases between. The germline V gene has CDR1 LNHDA and CDR2 SQIVND (reference sequence). This CDR3 region has 14 residues. CDR3 nucleotides: TGTGCCAGTAGTATGAACACGCTGAATTCACCCCTCCACTTT. Residues: CASSMNTLNSPLHF.

The gene calls are TRBV10-2 and TRBJ1-2; 9 bases match TRBD1. The CDR3 loop spans 12 amino acids. J gave up 3 bases and V 9 bases, and 2 bases lay outside the gene matches. Germline V gene lookup returns CDR1 WSHSY and CDR2 SAAADI. This chain's CDR3 is CASRDRDYGYTF. The CDR3 DNA sequence: TGCGCCAGTAGGGACAGGGACTATGGCTACACCTTC.

V and J are TRBV6-6 and TRBJ2-7; perhaps TRBD2 as D (5 bases). V was pared by 2 bases and J by 2 bases, with 19 bases between. The germline V gene encodes CDR1 MNHNY and CDR2 SVGAGI (reference sequence). The CDR3 has 17 amino acids. The CDR3 reads CASSYGDQRGNPYEQYF. The CDR3, as DNA: TGTGCCAGCAGTTACGGTGATCAACGGGGAAATCCCTACGAGCAGTACTTC.

This clonotype was seen at least ten times. This chain connects TRBV29-1 to TRBJ2-5; D is unclear. Germline V lookup: CDR1 SQVTM, CDR2 ANQGSEA. The germline V and J ends were trimmed by 3 bases and 4 bases, with 6 bases remaining between them. The CDR3 spans 11 residues. This CDR3 is CSVDGGETQYF. CDR3 DNA: TGCAGCGTTGACGGTGGAGAGACCCAGTACTTC.

The genes are TRBV7-9 and TRBJ1-6; 9 bases line up with TRBD1. CDR1 and CDR2 (germline): SEHNR, FQNEAQ (reference sequence). J was trimmed by 5 bases and V by 6 bases; bases with no gene match: 8. The CDR3 consists of 16 residues. CDR3 coding DNA: TGTGCCAGCAGTTACCTCCGGGACAGGGATAATTCACCCCTCCACTTT. Protein sequence: CASSYLRDRDNSPLHF.

V is TRBV10-3 and J is TRBJ1-3, with D possibly TRBD1 on 5 matching bases. The CDR3 sequence is 15 residues long. CDR1 and CDR2 (germline): ENHRY, SYGVKD. V lost 7 bases and J 0 bases, leaving 13 bases between the germline ends. In DNA form, the CDR3 reads TGTGCCATCACTCAGCGGGGGGACTCTGGAAACACCATATATTTT. Translated: CAITQRGDSGNTIYF.

This clonotype was seen only a few times. V gene TRBV9 combines with J gene TRBJ1-1; the D gene is possibly TRBD1 (5 bases). Germline CDR1 is SGDLS and CDR2 is YYNGEE. This CDR3 contains 13 residues. The ends were cut back, 0 bases at V and 3 bases at J, with 6 bases in the middle. In nucleotides, the CDR3 is TGTGCCAGCAGCGTAGAAGGGGACACTGAAGCTTTCTTT. Translation: CASSVEGDTEAFF.

This clonotype occurred a few times. The chain carries TRBV7-9 and TRBJ2-5, with TRBD1 matching over 10 bases. This CDR3 region has 14 residues. V shed 5 bases, J shed 4 bases, and the junction held 4 bases outside the gene matches. Germline V lookup: CDR1 SEHNR, CDR2 FQNEAQ (reference sequence). The CDR3, as DNA: TGTGCCAGCAGCAGACAGGGGGCTGGAGAGACCCAGTACTTC. This gives the protein CASSRQGAGETQYF.

The chain couples TRBV7-9 to TRBJ1-2; possible D gene TRBD1, 5 bases. V was cut by 5 bases and J by 8 bases, with 15 bases left in between. The CDR3 covers 13 residues. CDR1 is SEHNR and CDR2 is FQNEAQ in the germline V gene (reference sequence). The CDR3 DNA follows: TGTGCCAGCAGCAGACAGCACACAGGAGGCTACACCTTC. Protein: CASSRQHTGGYTF.

V gene TRBV9 combines with J gene TRBJ2-5, with 9 positions matching TRBD1. CDR3 length: 15 residues. Germline loops: CDR1 SGDLS, CDR2 YYNGEE. The V and J ends lost 3 bases and 4 bases, in that order; junction bases with no gene match: 7. The CDR3 sequence is CASSDGTGPAETQYF. The DNA of the CDR3 is TGTGCCAGCAGCGATGGGACAGGGCCGGCAGAGACCCAGTACTTC.

This clonotype appeared many times. This sequence joins TRBV15 and TRBJ1-6, with D possibly TRBD1 on 5 matching bases. Germline V CDR1 and CDR2: LNHNV, YYDKDF (reference sequence). Trimming pared 3 bases from V and 8 bases from J, leaving 17 bases between. The CDR3 consists of 16 residues. In nucleotides, the CDR3 is TGTGCCACCAGCAGTCCCCCCGGAGGGGCCGATTCACCCCTCCACTTT. Its translation is CATSSPPGGADSPLHF.

The chain combines TRBV28 with TRBJ2-7; a possible D gene is TRBD1 (6 bases). The V end was cut by 8 bases, the J end by 4 bases, with 9 bases between. From germline, CDR1 is MDHEN and CDR2 SYDVKM. This CDR3 comprises 11 residues. The CDR3 DNA follows: TGTGCCAGCTGTCAGGGGTACGAGCAGTACTTC. Its translation: CASCQGYEQYF.

The V gene is TRBV15, the J gene TRBJ1-2, with D possibly being TRBD1 (5 bases). The CDR3 runs to 11 residues. V lost 1 base and J 8 bases, leaving 5 bases between the germline ends. Germline V gene sequence: CDR1 LNHNV, CDR2 YYDKDF (reference sequence). CDR3 DNA: TGTGCCACCAGCAGAGGGACAGGCTACACCTTC. Its translation is CATSRGTGYTF.

The chain couples TRBV20-1 to TRBJ2-5; D is unresolved. The germline V gene has CDR1 DFQATT and CDR2 SNEGSKA (reference sequence). V dropped 2 bases and J dropped 2 bases, with 15 bases sitting between them. The CDR3 runs to 15 residues. The chain's CDR3 is CSARLVYSTQETQYF. The CDR3 region has the DNA TGCAGTGCTAGATTAGTCTATTCTACTCAAGAGACCCAGTACTTC.

A few counts support this clonotype. The rearrangement links TRBV2 to TRBJ2-7; tentative D call: TRBD1 (6 bases). The V and J ends lost 7 bases and 2 bases respectively, with 15 bases between them. The germline V gene encodes CDR1 SNHLY and CDR2 FYNNEI. The CDR3 has 14 residues. The CDR3 DNA reads as TGTGCCAGCAATATGGACAGAACAGCCTACGAGCAGTACTTC. Amino acids: CASNMDRTAYEQYF.

J is TRBJ1-4 and V is TRBV2; D may be TRBD1 (5 bases). The germline V gene has CDR1 SNHLY and CDR2 FYNNEI. Trimming left V 5 bases short and J 2 bases short, with 30 bases between. The CDR3 has 21 residues. The CDR3 region has the DNA TGTGCCAGCAGTTACTCGGTTTCGCGTCAGGATGGGGACGGCACTAATGAAAAACTGTTTTTT. The encoded protein is CASSYSVSRQDGDGTNEKLFF.

This clonotype was seen repeatedly, ten times or more. The chain joins TRBV7-9 to TRBJ1-1; D remains ambiguous. Germline V gene lookup returns CDR1 SEHNR and CDR2 FQNEAQ (reference sequence). The CDR3 covers 17 residues. V lost 1 base and J 2 bases, leaving 17 bases between the germline ends. The CDR3 bases are TGTGCCAGCAGCTTAGAAGGTGTTCCGATCGGTAACACTGAAGCTTTCTTT. It yields the protein CASSLEGVPIGNTEAFF.

The chain joins TRBV5-1 to TRBJ2-7, with no clear D. This CDR3 spans 14 amino acids. Looked up from germline, CDR1 is SGHRS and CDR2 is YFSETQ. Trimming removed 0 bases at V and 2 bases at J, with 9 bases between. CDR3 bases: TGCGCCAGCAGCTTGGCACCGGCTACCTACGAGCAGTACTTC. Its protein is CASSLAPATYEQYF.

This clonotype was picked up many times. CDR3 sequence (DNA): TGTGCCATCAGGGACGGGAACACCGGGGAGCTGTTTTTT. It codes for CAIRDGNTGELFF. The chain recombines TRBV10-3 with TRBJ2-2; D gene uncertain. Germline V gives CDR1 ENHRY, CDR2 SYGVKD. The CDR3 contains 13 residues. V was pared by 6 bases and J by 1 base, with 6 bases between.

The chain couples TRBV29-1 to TRBJ1-5, with D perhaps matching TRBD1 (6 bases). V was cut by 4 bases and J by 0 bases, with 13 bases left in between. The germline V gene has CDR1 SQVTM and CDR2 ANQGSEA. This CDR3 has 15 residues. CDR3: CSVVDSTYSNQPQHF. CDR3 nucleotides: TGCAGCGTTGTGGACAGCACCTATAGCAATCAGCCCCAGCATTTT.

To note about this clonotype: An end of the junction does not agree with germline; a read error may underlie this. The chain links TRBV10-1 to TRBJ1-1; D is perhaps TRBD1 (5 bases). This CDR3 has 13 amino acids. The germline CDR1 and CDR2 sequences are WNHNN and SYGVQD (reference sequence). The CDR3 DNA sequence: TGCGCCAGCAGTGACAGGGTAAACACTGAAGCTTCCTTT. This codes for CASSDRVNTEASF.

This clonotype was detected a few times. The chain is built from TRBV29-1 and TRBJ2-5, with a tentative D call TRBD1 (5 bases). V was clipped by 0 bases and J by 4 bases, with 12 bases between them. The CDR3 is 14 amino acids. CDR1 and CDR2 (germline): SQVTM, ANQGSEA. CDR3 amino acids: CSVEDQKGLETQYF. CDR3 DNA: TGCAGCGTTGAAGATCAAAAGGGGTTAGAGACCCAGTACTTC.

This clonotype was recorded many times. The rearrangement uses TRBV7-2 and TRBJ1-1; no clear D gene. The V end was cut by 1 base, the J end by 0 bases, with 12 bases between. The CDR3 is 16 amino acids. Per the germline V gene, CDR1 is SGHTA and CDR2 is FQGNSA. The CDR3 DNA reads TGTGCCAGCAGCTTAGGCCCCGTTATGCTGAACACTGAAGCTTTCTTT. Translated, it gives CASSLGPVMLNTEAFF.